This record looks at one TCR beta chain sequence and its context. This specimen comes from a study of blood T cell repertoires in COVID-19. In the source study's methods: From reference gene primer amplification, estimates of nucleated cell counts were derived. Some clones are missing from TCRdb's copy, which holds only in-frame ones; the method was immunoSEQ multiplex PCR. V and J calls plus clone size are reproduced from that table; the DNA served to infer D and trimming. Found here are some 350,000 clones, 65% to 85% of them singletons; the top ten hold 3%. The ends were cut back, 2 bases at V and 0 bases at J, with 10 bases in the middle. CDR3 length: 14 amino acids. The germline V gene encodes CDR1 SQVTM and CDR2 ANQGSEA.

Sequenced input: peripheral blood. The rearrangement links TRBV29-1 to TRBJ1-1, with unresolved D. This receptor was obtained from a man aged 25 to 40 with active or convalescent COVID-19. CDR3 in amino acids: CSVERRVLNTEAFF. CDR3 bases: TGCAGCGTTGAAAGGAGGGTTCTGAACACTGAAGCTTTCTTT.